This T cell receptor beta chain was found in a study of shared clonotypes between healthy human individuals. Study-level information: The donors, a couple of women and a few men, were aged 18 to 49.

This clone was detected once. No antigen is known for it. Study observations and caveats: Some naive CD4 clonotypes, roughly 5%, turned up in common across a few donors.

The germline V gene has CDR1 MDHEN and CDR2 SYDVKM. Trimming shortened V by 10 bases and J by 7 bases, and 11 bases separated the two germline ends. The CDR3 runs 11 residues. Study donors comprised healthy, HIV-negative adults devoid of recent acute infection or vaccination. For sorted subsets, roughly 200 ng DNA per replicate equaled 33,000 or so T cell genomes. TCRdb keeps only in-frame clones here, not all; method: immunoSEQ multiplex PCR. This sample yields 850,000 to 1,100,000 clones, of which 70% to 80% are seen a single time; 0.7% to 0.95% belongs to the top ten. The sequencing input was memory CD4+ T cells from PBMCs. Subset indicated: CD45RA-negative fraction. The TCR comes from a man aged 18 to 30 in good health. Some clones in this sample may be carry-over from other donors' samples. The chain recombines TRBV28 with TRBJ1-5; D possibly corresponds to TRBD1 (5 bases). CDR3 sequence: CATRRDQPQHF. DNA of the CDR3: TGTGCCACTCGAAGGGACCAGCCCCAGCATTTT.